Below are 22 T cell receptor beta chains sequenced from a single sample in a study of blood T cell repertoires in COVID-19. The table came from immunoSEQ multiplex PCR; TCRdb's copy has only in-frame clones and leaves some out. The table records around 320,000 clones, around 87% of them present only once. Sequencing used PBMCs or T cells enriched from blood (not recorded which). These receptors were obtained from a woman aged 18-29 years with acute COVID-19.

As concerns this clone: The sample carries other DNA sequences with the same CDR3. J is TRBJ2-5 and V is TRBV18, with D perhaps TRBD1 (6 bases). The CDR3 extends over 13 amino acids. The germline V and J ends were trimmed by 2 bases and 2 bases, with 6 bases remaining between them. The germline V gene has CDR1 KGHSH and CDR2 LQKENI. CDR3 in amino acids: CASSPGQQETQYF. The CDR3 DNA follows: TGTGCCAGCTCACCAGGACAGCAAGAGACCCAGTACTTC.

This sequence joins TRBV4-1 and TRBJ2-7, with a weak D call TRBD1 (6 bases). V was trimmed by 3 bases and J by 1 base, leaving 10 bases between them. CDR1 is MGHRA, CDR2 YSYEKL, per germline. The CDR3 is 14 amino acids. This chain's CDR3 is CASSQTDRSYEQYF. DNA for the CDR3: TGCGCCAGCAGCCAGACGGACAGATCCTACGAGCAGTACTTC.

The gene calls are TRBV10-2 and TRBJ1-2; 8 nucleotides line up with TRBD1. CDR3 length equals 13 residues. Germline assignment: CDR1 WSHSY and CDR2 SAAADI. V shed 3 bases and J 7 bases; nucleotides not matched to a gene: 4. CDR3: CASSEGQGGGYTF. The CDR3 region has the DNA TGCGCCAGCAGTGAAGGACAGGGTGGTGGCTACACCTTC.

The chain uses TRBV12-5 and TRBJ2-2; TRBD2 matches 11 bases. The CDR3 extends over 16 amino acids. CDR1 is LGHNT and CDR2 is FRNRAP in the germline V gene. The V gene end was trimmed by 6 bases and the J gene end by 4 bases; junction bases not matched to a gene: 7. The CDR3 is CASGYIAGGGTGELFF. The DNA for the CDR3 is TGTGCTAGTGGATATATAGCGGGAGGGGGCACCGGGGAGCTGTTTTTT.

To note about this clone: The same CDR3 can be traced to other DNA sequences in this sample. The J gene is TRBJ2-3, the V gene TRBV24-1; TRBD1 agrees at 7 bases. CDR1 is KGHDR and CDR2 is SFDVKD in the germline V gene. The length of the CDR3 is 15 residues. Losses at the gene ends were 0 bases for V and 1 base for J; bases not matched to a gene: 0. In DNA, the CDR3 is TGTGCCACCAGTGATTTGGGACAGGGCACAGATACGCAGTATTTT. It translates to CATSDLGQGTDTQYF.

The chain carries TRBV7-8 and TRBJ2-7; D is possibly TRBD1 (5 bases). The germline V gene has CDR1 SGHVS and CDR2 FQNEAQ. V gave up 1 base and J gave up 3 bases, with 7 bases separating them. This CDR3 region has 13 residues. CDR3 sequence: CASSLETVYEQYF. CDR3 DNA sequence: TGTGCCAGCAGCTTAGAGACAGTCTACGAGCAGTACTTC. Combining the CDR3 with reference TRBV7-8 and TRBJ2-7 gives the whole variable domain GAGVSQSPRYKVAKRGQDVALRCDPISGHVSLFWYQQALGQGPEFLTYFQNEAQLDKSGLPSDRFFAERPEGSVSTLKIQRTQQEDSAVYLCASSLETVYEQYFGPGTRLTVT.

The chain uses TRBV5-6 and TRBJ2-7, with TRBD2 matching 7 bases. The CDR3 length is 13 residues. V was clipped by 2 bases and J by 2 bases; unmatched bases: 1. Germline-derived CDR1 and CDR2 are SGHDT and YYEEEE. The chain's CDR3 is CASSFGTTYEQYF. The DNA for the CDR3 is TGTGCCAGCAGCTTTGGGACTACCTACGAGCAGTACTTC.

J is TRBJ2-1 and V is TRBV9; 7 bases are shared with TRBD2. Germline V gene data show CDR1 as SGDLS and CDR2 as YYNGEE. Unmatched junction bases numbered 7, after V lost 1 base and J lost 0 bases. CDR3 size: 17 residues. This CDR3 reads CASSVKWLADSYNEQFF. Written as DNA, the CDR3 is TGTGCCAGCAGCGTAAAATGGCTAGCGGACTCCTACAATGAGCAGTTCTTC.

V is TRBV27 and J is TRBJ1-3; 7 bases map to TRBD1. The V and J ends lost 5 bases and 2 bases, in that order; junction bases with no gene match: 9. In germline, CDR1 is MNHEY, CDR2 SMNVEV (reference sequence). The CDR3 extends over 16 amino acids. The CDR3 protein is CASSPLDRETGNTIYF. As DNA, the CDR3 is TGTGCCAGCAGTCCCCTAGACAGGGAAACTGGAAACACCATATATTTT.

The rearrangement joins TRBV19 to TRBJ2-7; TRBD1 matches at 8 bases. The germline V gene encodes CDR1 LNHDA and CDR2 SQIVND (reference sequence). The length of the CDR3 is 15 residues. Losses at the gene ends were 5 bases for V and 4 bases for J; bases not matched to a gene: 10. Written as DNA, the CDR3 is TGTGCCAGTAGTCCGACCGGGACAGGATGGTACGAGCAGTACTTC. It yields the protein CASSPTGTGWYEQYF.

The V gene is TRBV19, the J gene TRBJ1-5; the match to TRBD1 covers 7 bases. V shed 3 bases, J shed 1 base, and the junction held 6 bases outside the gene matches. The CDR3 contains 16 residues. Looked up from germline, CDR1 is LNHDA and CDR2 is SQIVND (reference sequence). CDR3 DNA sequence: TGTGCCAGTAGTATCCACTACAGGGGCAGCAATCAGCCCCAGCATTTT. Amino acid sequence: CASSIHYRGSNQPQHF.

This clone was counted a single time. This chain links TRBV28 with TRBJ2-7, with 9 bases that match TRBD1. The CDR3 is 15 amino acids. CDR1 is MDHEN, CDR2 SYDVKM, per germline. V lost 6 bases to trimming and J lost 2 bases; unmatched junction nucleotides: 8. The chain's CDR3 is CASSTGTGSPYEQYF. For the CDR3, the DNA is TGTGCCAGCAGCACCGGGACAGGGAGCCCCTACGAGCAGTACTTC.

The genes are TRBV6-1 and TRBJ1-2; tentative D call: TRBD1 (5 bases). The CDR3 consists of 17 residues. Germline CDR1 MNHNS, CDR2 SASEGT. The ends were cut back, 3 bases at V and 6 bases at J, with 23 bases in the middle. The CDR3 bases are TGTGCCAGCAGTGAGGGAGGTGGCAGGGAACCCCTGGATGGCTACACCTTC. This encodes CASSEGGGREPLDGYTF.

V gene TRBV27 combines with J gene TRBJ2-3, with 10 positions matching TRBD2. The germline V gene has CDR1 MNHEY and CDR2 SMNVEV (reference sequence). The CDR3 totals 17 residues. J lost 2 bases, V lost 5 bases, and 10 bases had no gene match. The CDR3 protein is CASSPSRLAGVTDTQYF. DNA of the CDR3: TGTGCCAGCAGTCCCTCGCGGCTAGCGGGAGTCACAGATACGCAGTATTTT.

The chain has TRBV7-8 and TRBJ2-1, with 8 bases fitting TRBD2. Germline assignment: CDR1 SGHVS and CDR2 FQNEAQ. V lost 1 base, J lost 9 bases, and 8 bases stayed unmatched. There are 15 residues in the CDR3. CDR3 bases: TGTGCCAGCAGCTTAGAAGGTAGCGGGGTCCGTGAGCAGTTCTTC. It translates to CASSLEGSGVREQFF.

This clone was found once. The chain has TRBV5-4 and TRBJ2-7, with D possibly TRBD1 on 6 matching bases. Germline V CDR1 and CDR2: SGHNT, YYREEE (reference sequence). The CDR3 is 13 residues long. The V gene lost 2 bases and the J gene lost 5 bases, with 11 bases spanning the gap. DNA for the CDR3: TGTGCCAGCAGCTTCCTCCGGGACAACGAGCAGTACTTC. Its translation: CASSFLRDNEQYF.

The chain recombines TRBV30 with TRBJ2-7; perhaps TRBD2 as D (5 bases). The CDR3 has 15 amino acids. The germline CDR1 and CDR2 sequences are GTSNPN and SVGIG (reference sequence). Trimming stripped 0 bases from V and 3 bases from J, with 15 bases between. This chain's CDR3 is CAWSVLGSTVYEQYF. DNA of the CDR3: TGTGCCTGGAGTGTACTAGGGAGTACGGTCTACGAGCAGTACTTC.

The chain recombines TRBV28 with TRBJ1-2; 8 bases are a match to TRBD1. J was trimmed by 0 bases and V by 6 bases; bases with no gene match: 6. CDR3 length: 15 amino acids. The germline V gene has CDR1 MDHEN and CDR2 SYDVKM. CDR3 bases: TGTGCCAGCAGAATCGGACAGGGCCCTAACTATGGCTACACCTTC. It yields the protein CASRIGQGPNYGYTF.

This clone was picked up one time. The chain combines TRBV6-5 with TRBJ1-2; D uncertain. The ends were cut back, 0 bases at V and 3 bases at J, with 5 bases in the middle. Germline CDR1 is MNHEY and CDR2 is SVGAGI. The CDR3 spans 13 residues. In DNA, the CDR3 is TGTGCCAGCAGTTACTCGAGAGACTATGGCTACACCTTC. Translated, it gives CASSYSRDYGYTF.

The chain is built from TRBV9 and TRBJ2-7, with unresolved D. This CDR3 contains 14 residues. Trimming left V 1 base short and J 4 bases short, with 12 bases between. Germline V gene sequence: CDR1 SGDLS, CDR2 YYNGEE. The CDR3 sequence is CASSVSAVFYEQYF. The CDR3 DNA follows: TGTGCCAGCAGCGTAAGTGCAGTCTTTTACGAGCAGTACTTC.

The chain has TRBV4-2 and TRBJ2-3; maybe TRBD2 (5 bases). The CDR3 totals 16 residues. Between the trimmed V and J ends, which lost 2 bases and 3 bases, there was a span of 15 bases. The germline V gene has CDR1 LGHNA and CDR2 YNFKEQ. The CDR3 loop is CASSQPVLALTDTQYF. In nucleotides, the CDR3 is TGTGCCAGCAGCCAACCTGTTCTAGCCTTGACAGATACGCAGTATTTT.

The CDR3 protein is CASSFITRETQYF. The DNA of the CDR3 is TGCGCCAGCAGCTTTATAACAAGAGAGACCCAGTACTTC. The chain carries TRBV5-1 and TRBJ2-5; D remains ambiguous. The CDR3 contains 13 residues. V dropped 2 bases and J dropped 4 bases, with 9 bases sitting between them. Germline assignment: CDR1 SGHRS and CDR2 YFSETQ.